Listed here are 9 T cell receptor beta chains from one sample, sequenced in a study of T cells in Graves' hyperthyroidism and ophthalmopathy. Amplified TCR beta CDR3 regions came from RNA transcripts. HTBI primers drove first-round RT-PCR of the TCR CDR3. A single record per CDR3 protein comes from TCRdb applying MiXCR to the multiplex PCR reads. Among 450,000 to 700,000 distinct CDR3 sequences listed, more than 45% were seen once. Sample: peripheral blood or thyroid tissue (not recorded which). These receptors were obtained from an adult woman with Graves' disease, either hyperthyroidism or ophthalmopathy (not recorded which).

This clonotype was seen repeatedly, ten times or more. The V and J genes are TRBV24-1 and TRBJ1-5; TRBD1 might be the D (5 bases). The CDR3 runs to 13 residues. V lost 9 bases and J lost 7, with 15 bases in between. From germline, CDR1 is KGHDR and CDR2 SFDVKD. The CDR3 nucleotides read TGTGCCACCTCTGGGGCAGGTGAGCAGCCCCAGCATTTT. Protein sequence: CATSGAGEQPQHF.

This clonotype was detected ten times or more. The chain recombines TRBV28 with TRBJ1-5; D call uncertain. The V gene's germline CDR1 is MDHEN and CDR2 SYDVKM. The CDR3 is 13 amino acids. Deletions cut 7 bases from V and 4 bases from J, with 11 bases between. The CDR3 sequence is CASKPFPNQPQHF. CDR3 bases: TGTGCCAGCAAACCCTTTCCGAATCAGCCCCAGCATTTT.

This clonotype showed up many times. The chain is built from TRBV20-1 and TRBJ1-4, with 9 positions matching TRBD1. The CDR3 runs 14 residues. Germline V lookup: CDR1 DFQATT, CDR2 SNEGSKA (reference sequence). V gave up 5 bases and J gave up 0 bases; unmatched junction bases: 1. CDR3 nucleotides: TGCAGTGCTTGGACAGGGGCAACTAATGAAAAACTGTTTTTT. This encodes CSAWTGATNEKLFF.

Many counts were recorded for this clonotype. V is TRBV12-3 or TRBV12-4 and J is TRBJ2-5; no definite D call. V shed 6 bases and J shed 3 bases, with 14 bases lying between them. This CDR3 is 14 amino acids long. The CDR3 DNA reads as TGTGCCAGCAGCCCAATAACCTCGGAAGAGACCCAGTACTTC. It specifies CASSPITSEETQYF.

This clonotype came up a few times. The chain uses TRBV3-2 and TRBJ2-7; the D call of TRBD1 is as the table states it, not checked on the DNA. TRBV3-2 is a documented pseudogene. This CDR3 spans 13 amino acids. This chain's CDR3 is CASSQDRANEQYF. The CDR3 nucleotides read TGTGCCAGCAGCCAGGACAGGGCGAACGAGCAGTACTTC.

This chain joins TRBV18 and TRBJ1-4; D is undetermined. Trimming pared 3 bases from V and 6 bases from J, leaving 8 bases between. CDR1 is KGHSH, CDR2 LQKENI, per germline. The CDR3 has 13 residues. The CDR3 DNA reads TGTGCCAGCTCACCTGTCGTGTATGAAAAACTGTTTTTT. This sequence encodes CASSPVVYEKLFF. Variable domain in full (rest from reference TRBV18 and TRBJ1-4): NAGVMQNPRHLVRRRGQEARLRCSPMKGHSHVYWYRQLPEEGLKFMVYLQKENIIDESGMPKERFSAEFPKEGPSILRIQQVVRGDSAAYFCASSPVVYEKLFFGSGTQLSVL.

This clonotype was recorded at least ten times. In DNA form, the CDR3 reads TGCGCCAGCAGCATCACCCCCCGGGGGGAGTGGGCTGAAGCTTTCTTT. Its protein is CASSITPRGEWAEAFF. The chain recombines TRBV4-1 with TRBJ1-1, with D maybe TRBD1 (5 bases). CDR3 length: 16 amino acids. Trimming pared 5 bases from V and 6 bases from J, leaving 22 bases between. CDR1 is MGHRA, CDR2 YSYEKL, per germline.

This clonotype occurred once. The CDR3 nucleotides are TGCGCCAGCAGCTTGGCCGGGACAGGGGGCGCGAGGAATTCACCCCTCCACTTT. This encodes CASSLAGTGGARNSPLHF. The rearrangement joins TRBV5-1 to TRBJ1-6, with 12 bases identical to TRBD1. CDR1 SGHRS and CDR2 YFSETQ come from the germline V gene. Trimming cost V 0 bases and J 7 bases; bases outside gene matches: 8. The CDR3 contains 18 residues.

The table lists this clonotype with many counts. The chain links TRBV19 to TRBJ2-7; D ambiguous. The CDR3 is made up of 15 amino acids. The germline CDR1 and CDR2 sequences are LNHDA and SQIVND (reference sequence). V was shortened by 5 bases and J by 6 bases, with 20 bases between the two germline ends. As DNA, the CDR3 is TGTGCCAGTAGTCCCAGGACGAGGTCGCGGAGCGAGCAGTACTTC. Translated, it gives CASSPRTRSRSEQYF.